This TCR beta chain was captured by sequencing in a study of CD8 T cells in Susac syndrome. The germline V and J ends were trimmed by 2 bases and 1 base, with 16 bases remaining between them. Germline V gives CDR1 SGDLS, CDR2 YYNGEE. The CDR3 consists of 18 residues. Random hexamers primed reverse transcription of roughly 0.45 to 1 ug RNA. Across 54 Vbeta and 13 Jbeta, TCR beta CDR3 was amplified with immunoSEQ multiplex PCR. TCRdb fed the immunoSEQ multiplex PCR reads into MiXCR, producing one record per CDR3 protein. The table has fewer than 300,000 distinct CDR3 sequences, 80% to 90% seen once. Through negative isolation, CD4+ and CD8+ T cells were obtained, while TEMRA cells were enriched using FACS.

Sequenced sample: CD8+ T cells from PBMCs. This TCR came from a human donor with multiple sclerosis. The chain combines TRBV9 with TRBJ2-6, with no clear D. The CDR3 here is CASSVDDLIDSGANVLTF. The CDR3 DNA reads TGTGCCAGCAGCGTGGATGACTTGATAGATTCTGGGGCCAACGTCCTGACTTTC.